The 17 T cell receptor beta chains given below trace back to one sample, sequenced in a study of cytomegalovirus exposure and HLA in healthy donors. PCR primers comprised 60 Vbeta and 13 Jbeta primers. Measured with immunoSEQ multiplex PCR; TCRdb has only the in-frame clones, and not every one. Found here are approximately 210,000 clones, 80% to 90% of them singletons; the top ten hold 1% to 1.5%. The specimen was PBMCs. The receptors here all came from a man in his thirties or forties in good health and CMV-seronegative.

V usage is TRBV11-1 and J usage is TRBJ2-2, with D possibly TRBD2 on 7 matching bases. The CDR3 spans 17 residues. V lost 6 bases, J lost 0 bases, and 17 bases lay in between. The germline V gene has CDR1 SGHAT and CDR2 FQDESV (reference sequence). The CDR3 region has the DNA TGTGCCAGCAGTCTGCGCGGGCGGGGGCCGAACACCGGGGAGCTGTTTTTT. This encodes CASSLRGRGPNTGELFF.

V usage is TRBV28 and J usage is TRBJ2-7, with TRBD1 matching over 8 bases. The CDR3 is 14 residues long. The germline V gene has CDR1 MDHEN and CDR2 SYDVKM. V gave up 7 bases and J gave up 3 bases; unmatched junction bases: 8. The CDR3 spells CASIRRDRYYEQYF. As DNA, the CDR3 is TGTGCCAGCATCCGCCGGGACAGGTACTACGAGCAGTACTTC.

On this clone: The junction and the germline gene differ at one end; a read error may be behind it. The rearrangement links TRBV25-1 to TRBJ1-1; D uncertain. The CDR3 totals 14 residues. Germline values: CDR1 MGHDK, CDR2 SYGVNS. The CDR3 nucleotides are TGTACCAGCACCACCCGGGGTACGAACACTGAAGCTTTCTTT. Its protein is CTSTTRGTNTEAFF.

The V and J genes are TRBV13 and TRBJ2-1; 11 bases are a match to TRBD2. The CDR3 has 15 residues. V lost 3 bases, J lost 3 bases, and 1 base stayed unmatched. Germline CDR1 and CDR2: PRHDT and FYEKMQ (reference sequence). The CDR3 protein is CASSLGTSGYNEQFF. In DNA form, the CDR3 reads TGTGCCAGCAGCTTGGGGACTAGCGGCTACAATGAGCAGTTCTTC.

DNA of the CDR3: TGTGCCAGCTCACCCAGGGTATACTACGAGCAGTACTTC. As protein: CASSPRVYYEQYF. J is TRBJ2-7 and V is TRBV18; tentatively, D is TRBD1 (5 bases). This CDR3 has 13 amino acids. The germline V gene encodes CDR1 KGHSH and CDR2 LQKENI. Trimming removed 3 bases from V and 3 bases from J, with 9 bases in between.

V and J are TRBV7-8 and TRBJ1-6; the D is unclear. CDR1 and CDR2 (germline): SGHVS, FQNEAQ. V lost 4 bases, J lost 9 bases, and 19 bases lay in between. The CDR3 has 16 residues. CDR3 in DNA: TGTGCCAGCAGCTCCCAATTGTATAGCTCGGGTTCACCCCTCCACTTT. As protein: CASSSQLYSSGSPLHF.

J is TRBJ2-7 and V is TRBV6-6, with 7 nucleotides matching TRBD2. V was clipped by 6 bases and J by 2 bases; unmatched bases: 4. This CDR3 is 13 amino acids long. Germline lookup yields CDR1 MNHNY and CDR2 SVGAGI (reference sequence). CDR3 nucleotides: TGTGCCAGCAGACCTAGCGGCACCTACGAGCAGTACTTC. Translating gives CASRPSGTYEQYF.

V usage is TRBV6-5 and J usage is TRBJ1-4; 7 positions agree with TRBD1. V was clipped by 3 bases and J by 7 bases; unmatched bases: 8. CDR3 length equals 15 residues. Germline V gene data show CDR1 as MNHEY and CDR2 as SVGAGI. CDR3 residues: CASSYEGAVGEKLFF. The CDR3 DNA is TGTGCCAGCAGTTATGAGGGGGCGGTTGGTGAAAAACTGTTTTTT.

The chain links TRBV19 to TRBJ2-1; D gene ambiguous. Germline V gene sequence: CDR1 LNHDA, CDR2 SQIVND (reference sequence). The V end lost 5 bases, the J end lost 4 bases, and 12 bases lay between the germline ends. The CDR3 length is 14 residues. CDR3 amino acids: CASSYSPPYNEQFF. CDR3 DNA sequence: TGTGCCAGTAGTTACAGCCCACCATACAATGAGCAGTTCTTC.

The chain carries TRBV7-2 and TRBJ1-2; tentative D call: TRBD1 (5 bases). The CDR3 is made up of 17 amino acids. V was cut by 5 bases and J by 3 bases, with 22 bases left in between. The germline gives CDR1 SGHTA, CDR2 FQGNSA. The CDR3 nucleotides read TGTGCCAGCAGCGCGGCCGGGACTGAGTGGAAGCACTATGGCTACACCTTC. Amino acid sequence: CASSAAGTEWKHYGYTF.

The chain combines TRBV29-1 with TRBJ2-7, with D tentatively TRBD2 (5 bases). Germline lookup yields CDR1 SQVTM and CDR2 ANQGSEA. CDR3 size: 11 residues. V dropped 6 bases and J dropped 3 bases, with 9 bases sitting between them. The CDR3 loop reads CSVRGSYEQYF. CDR3 bases: TGCAGCGTACGTGGGAGCTACGAGCAGTACTTC.

The count of this clone is one. This chain uses TRBV5-1 with TRBJ2-1; no clear D gene. CDR1 is SGHRS, CDR2 YFSETQ, per germline. The CDR3 has 15 residues. Trimming left V 0 bases short and J 7 bases short, with 14 bases between. The CDR3 coding sequence is TGCGCCAGCAGCTTGGAGGCTAGTAGGATAAATGAGCAGTTCTTC. Its translation: CASSLEASRINEQFF.

The genes are TRBV6-1 and TRBJ2-6, with no clear D. Germline V gene data show CDR1 as MNHNS and CDR2 as SASEGT. CDR3 length: 15 amino acids. Trimming pared 4 bases from V and 0 bases from J, leaving 7 bases between. This CDR3 is CASSARSSGANVLTF. CDR3 bases: TGTGCCAGCAGTGCACGGTCCTCTGGGGCCAACGTCCTGACTTTC.

V gene TRBV7-8 combines with J gene TRBJ1-3; D unclear. Germline CDR1 reads SGHVS; CDR2 reads FQNEAQ. Trimming cost V 2 bases and J 2 bases, with 10 bases left between them. The CDR3 covers 15 residues. The CDR3 DNA sequence: TGTGCCAGCAGCTTATCCCGGGAAGCTGGAAACACCATATATTTT. It is translated as CASSLSREAGNTIYF.

The chain combines TRBV27 with TRBJ2-1; TRBD2 might be the D (5 bases). The CDR3 is 14 amino acids. The V gene's germline CDR1 is MNHEY and CDR2 SMNVEV (reference sequence). Trimming removed 2 bases at V and 5 bases at J, with 10 bases between. CDR3 DNA sequence: TGTGCCAGCAGTTTAGCGGGCCTTCACAATGAGCAGTTCTTC. Residues: CASSLAGLHNEQFF.

This chain uses TRBV4-1 with TRBJ1-5; 7 bases agree with TRBD1. Looked up from germline, CDR1 is MGHRA and CDR2 is YSYEKL. The trim removed 3 bases at V and 3 bases at J, leaving 5 bases unmatched. CDR3 size: 15 residues. CDR3: CASSHLTGHNQPQHF. In DNA, the CDR3 is TGCGCCAGCAGCCACCTGACAGGGCACAATCAGCCCCAGCATTTT.

The chain has TRBV27 and TRBJ2-2; TRBD2 might be the D (6 bases). Germline values: CDR1 MNHEY, CDR2 SMNVEV (reference sequence). Trimming took off 10 bases at V and 5 bases at J, with 20 bases between the two ends. The length of the CDR3 is 15 residues. The CDR3 reads CATSRRADLTGELFF. The CDR3 nucleotides are TGTGCCACCAGCCGGAGGGCAGACCTGACCGGGGAGCTGTTTTTT.